The 17 T cell receptor beta chains below were found in one sample sequenced in a study of CXCR3-negative and CXCR3-positive naive CD8 T cells. Findings and caveats of the study: In CXCR3-positive naive cells, the TRB CDR3s were more hydrophobic than in CXCR3-negative naive cells.

UMI-labeled 5' RACE yielded the TRB cDNA libraries. TCRdb re-called the 5' RACE reads; every CDR3 protein appears as one record, without DNA. The table gives 6,500 to 9,000 distinct CDR3 sequences; the top ten clones make up over 1.5% of it. No antigen has been identified for these receptors. The sequencing input was naive CXCR3+ CD8+ T cells from blood. Documented subset: CD45RO-CCR7+CD27+CD95- naive CD8+ T cells expressing CXCR3 (TNR3+). The receptors were sampled from a human donor in good health. Some clones in this sample may be carry-over from other donors' samples.

The rearrangement uses TRBV7-9 and TRBJ2-7; TCRdb's D gene call, TRBD2, goes unchecked for lack of DNA. The germline V gene encodes CDR1 SEHNR and CDR2 FQNEAQ (reference sequence). The CDR3 contains 17 residues. The CDR3 loop reads CASSGPKLAGVQLEQYF.

According to its frequency, this clonotype is medium-sized. CDR3 loop: CAIRGQDHYEQYF. The chain employs TRBV10-3 and TRBJ2-7; TCRdb's D gene call, TRBD1, goes unchecked for lack of DNA. The CDR3 is 13 residues long. Germline loops: CDR1 ENHRY, CDR2 SYGVKD.

The gene calls are TRBV11-2 and TRBJ1-4. The CDR3 has 13 amino acids. Germline CDR1 and CDR2: SGHAT and FQNNGV. The CDR3: CASSMATNEKLFF. Filled out from reference TRBV11-2 and TRBJ1-4, the complete variable domain reads EAGVAQSPRYKIIEKRQSVAFWCNPISGHATLYWYQQILGQGPKLLIQFQNNGVVDDSQLPKDRFSAERLKGVDSTLKIQPAKLEDSAVYLCASSMATNEKLFFGSGTQLSVL.

The chain uses TRBV19 and TRBJ1-2; the D call of TRBD1 rests on TCRdb alone, since no DNA is present to check it. The CDR3 covers 16 residues. In germline, CDR1 is LNHDA, CDR2 SQIVND (reference sequence). The CDR3: CAAAPRAGTGDYGYTF. Full variable domain (rest looked up from reference TRBV19 and TRBJ1-2): DGGITQSPKYLFRKEGQNVTLSCEQNLNHDAMYWYRQDPGQGLRLIYYSQIVNDFQKGDIAEGYSVSREKKESFPLTVTSAQKNPTAFYLCAAAPRAGTGDYGYTFGSGTRLTVV.

The genes are TRBV29-1 and TRBJ2-7; there is no DNA to check the TCRdb D call of TRBD2. Germline CDR1 and CDR2: SQVTM and ANQGSEA. This CDR3 is 14 amino acids long. CDR3: CSVAGLESSYEQYF.

This clonotype is labeled medium-sized based on frequency. This chain links TRBV6-5 with TRBJ2-2. There are 14 residues in the CDR3. Germline CDR1 reads MNHEY; CDR2 reads SVGAGI. The CDR3 here is CASSYSTGTGELFF.

The J gene is TRBJ2-1, the V gene TRBV5-1; as DNA is missing, the TRBD2 call by TCRdb cannot be tested. Germline V gives CDR1 SGHRS, CDR2 YFSETQ. The CDR3 is made up of 17 amino acids. Here the CDR3 reads CASSLVGSGSAHNEQFF.

This chain links TRBV29-1 with TRBJ2-7. CDR1 is SQVTM, CDR2 ANQGSEA, per germline. This CDR3 is built from 13 residues. The CDR3 sequence is CSVSGREGYEQYF.

V and J are TRBV3-1 and TRBJ2-1; TCRdb designates TRBD1, a call that cannot be tested without DNA. From germline, CDR1 is LGHDT and CDR2 YNNKEL (reference sequence). There are 14 residues in the CDR3. The CDR3 here is CASSPGERGSPRFF.

This chain uses TRBV5-5 with TRBJ2-7. CDR1 SGHKS and CDR2 YYEKEE come from the germline V gene (reference sequence). This CDR3 spans 15 amino acids. The CDR3 here is CASSPGGGGPYEQYF.

According to its frequency, this clonotype is medium-sized (0.01 to 0.1%). The rearrangement uses TRBV20-1 and TRBJ2-5; TCRdb picks TRBD2, but there is no DNA to check that call. The CDR3 totals 11 residues. Germline V CDR1 and CDR2: DFQATT, SNEGSKA (reference sequence). The CDR3 spells CGTRGPETQYF.

This sequence joins TRBV11-1 and TRBJ2-3; TCRdb selects TRBD1, and the lack of DNA leaves this call unchecked. CDR1 is SGHAT and CDR2 is FQDESV in the germline V gene (reference sequence). The CDR3 covers 15 residues. CDR3 loop: CASSLSGGITDTQYF. Complete variable domain (other parts from reference TRBV11-1 and TRBJ2-3): EAEVAQSPRYKITEKSQAVAFWCDPISGHATLYWYRQILGQGPELLVQFQDESVVDDSQLPKDRFSAERLKGVDSTLKIQPAELGDSAMYLCASSLSGGITDTQYFGPGTRLTVL.

This clonotype shows up as medium-sized by frequency. The chain is built from TRBV29-1 and TRBJ1-3; TCRdb outputs TRBD1, but without DNA this stays unchecked. The CDR3 covers 11 residues. Germline lookup yields CDR1 SQVTM and CDR2 ANQGSEA. The CDR3: CSVWTGDAIYF.

The chain combines TRBV10-2 with TRBJ2-3. Germline V gene sequence: CDR1 WSHSY, CDR2 SAAADI. The CDR3 is 11 residues long. This CDR3 is CASSAGTLLVF.

The chain combines TRBV7-8 with TRBJ1-2. Germline V gene lookup returns CDR1 SGHVS and CDR2 FQNEAQ. This CDR3 contains 13 residues. This CDR3 reads CASSAGRTNGYTF.

The chain employs TRBV10-1 and TRBJ2-2; TCRdb indicates TRBD1, and absent DNA this call remains unverified. CDR1 is WNHNN and CDR2 is SYGVQD in the germline V gene (reference sequence). The length of the CDR3 is 16 residues. CDR3 residues: CASSLDRTGGTGELFF.

This clonotype is classed as medium-sized by frequency. The genes are TRBV20-1 and TRBJ2-7. From germline, CDR1 is DFQATT and CDR2 SNEGSKA (reference sequence). This CDR3 contains 13 residues. Here the CDR3 reads CSTMDRRSYEQYF.